The 29 T cell receptor beta chains reported below all come from one sample, sequenced in a study of cytomegalovirus exposure and HLA in healthy donors. The method was immunoSEQ multiplex PCR; TCRdb's version includes in-frame clones alone and lacks a portion of them. The sample consists of 260,000 or so clones, approximately 88% of them appearing once. What was sequenced was PBMCs. These receptors were obtained from a woman in her late teens or twenties in good health and CMV-seronegative.

The rearrangement joins TRBV19 to TRBJ2-2; 10 bases agree with TRBD2. Per germline, CDR1 LNHDA and CDR2 SQIVND (reference sequence). This CDR3 is 17 amino acids long. V was pared by 2 bases and J by 5 bases, with 8 bases of the junction left unmatched. The CDR3 sequence is CASSIHKREGGTGELFF. The CDR3 DNA is TGTGCCAGTAGTATACATAAGCGGGAGGGAGGGACCGGGGAGCTGTTTTTT. Filled out from reference TRBV19 and TRBJ2-2, the complete variable domain reads DGGITQSPKYLFRKEGQNVTLSCEQNLNHDAMYWYRQDPGQGLRLIYYSQIVNDFQKGDIAEGYSVSREKKESFPLTVTSAQKNPTAFYLCASSIHKREGGTGELFFGEGSRLTVL.

The V call is TRBV9, the J call TRBJ2-1; 10 bases agree with TRBD2. V shed 0 bases, J shed 8 bases, and the junction held 11 bases outside the gene matches. The CDR3 has 17 residues. Germline V gene lookup returns CDR1 SGDLS and CDR2 YYNGEE. CDR3 DNA sequence: TGTGCCAGCAGCGTAGAATTGGGAGCGGGAGGGAGGGATGAGCAGTTCTTC. This gives the protein CASSVELGAGGRDEQFF.

The genes are TRBV27 and TRBJ2-7; 13 bases fit TRBD2. Unmatched junction bases numbered 1, after V lost 4 bases and J lost 4 bases. The CDR3 contains 14 residues. Germline assignment: CDR1 MNHEY and CDR2 SMNVEV (reference sequence). The CDR3 DNA is TGTGCCAGCAGTTGGACTAGCGGGAGATACGAGCAGTACTTC. Protein: CASSWTSGRYEQYF.

The chain employs TRBV28 and TRBJ2-3; the D gene is possibly TRBD2 (7 bases). In germline, CDR1 is MDHEN, CDR2 SYDVKM. CDR3 length: 15 residues. Trimming pared 9 bases from V and 2 bases from J, leaving 18 bases between. The CDR3 coding sequence is TGTGCCAGTCAGGCCGGGGGGCTCATCACAGATACGCAGTATTTT. Encoded protein: CASQAGGLITDTQYF.

The gene calls are TRBV25-1 and TRBJ1-1; 7 positions agree with TRBD1. V gave up 7 bases and J gave up 1 base; unmatched junction bases: 9. In germline, CDR1 is MGHDK, CDR2 SYGVNS. This CDR3 has 15 residues. The CDR3, as DNA: TGTGCCAGCACCTCAGTTGACAGGGCGAACACTGAAGCTTTCTTT. Translation gives CASTSVDRANTEAFF.

The rearrangement links TRBV15 to TRBJ1-1; possibly TRBD1 for D (5 bases). The CDR3 contains 16 residues. The V gene's germline CDR1 is LNHNV and CDR2 YYDKDF (reference sequence). The ends were cut back, 0 bases at V and 4 bases at J, with 15 bases in the middle. CDR3 DNA sequence: TGTGCCACCAGCAGAGATCACAGGCAGGAAGGCACTGAAGCTTTCTTT. Translated, it gives CATSRDHRQEGTEAFF.

The chain links TRBV9 to TRBJ1-2, with 7 nucleotides matching TRBD1. From germline, CDR1 is SGDLS and CDR2 YYNGEE. This CDR3 spans 13 amino acids. With 2 bases clipped from V and 8 bases from J, the junction kept 6 bases outside the gene matches. CDR3 sequence: CASSVRDSDGYTF. CDR3 nucleotides: TGTGCCAGCAGCGTGCGGGACAGCGACGGCTACACCTTC.

In DNA, the CDR3 is TGTGCCACCAGCAACCGACTAGCGGGTAGCACAGATACGCAGTATTTT. It yields the protein CATSNRLAGSTDTQYF. The chain uses TRBV15 and TRBJ2-3; 10 bases agree with TRBD2. CDR3 length: 16 amino acids. The trim removed 4 bases at V and 0 bases at J, leaving 4 bases unmatched. Germline V gene data show CDR1 as LNHNV and CDR2 as YYDKDF (reference sequence).

The chain is built from TRBV5-4 and TRBJ2-1; 7 positions agree with TRBD2. V lost 4 bases to trimming and J lost 8 bases; unmatched junction nucleotides: 15. In germline, CDR1 is SGHNT, CDR2 YYREEE (reference sequence). The CDR3 is 16 amino acids. The CDR3 is CASSPTGAGEGDEQFF. In DNA, the CDR3 is TGTGCCAGCAGCCCTACCGGGGCGGGAGAGGGCGATGAGCAGTTCTTC. Full variable domain (rest looked up from reference TRBV5-4 and TRBJ2-1): ETGVTQSPTHLIKTRGQQVTLRCSSQSGHNTVSWYQQALGQGPQFIFQYYREEENGRGNFPPRFSGLQFPNYSSELNVNALELDDSALYLCASSPTGAGEGDEQFFGPGTRLTVL.

The chain has TRBV28 and TRBJ1-5; TRBD1 is a possible D gene (6 bases). This CDR3 has 15 amino acids. CDR1 is MDHEN and CDR2 is SYDVKM in the germline V gene. The ends were cut back, 7 bases at V and 2 bases at J, with 15 bases in the middle. The CDR3 sequence is CASNPRGSGNQPQHF. The CDR3 DNA reads as TGTGCCAGCAACCCCAGGGGTTCTGGCAATCAGCCCCAGCATTTT.

The chain employs TRBV6-5 and TRBJ1-5; 10 nucleotides match TRBD1. In germline, CDR1 is MNHEY, CDR2 SVGAGI. This CDR3 is built from 12 residues. Trimming cost V 8 bases and J 6 bases; bases outside gene matches: 1. The CDR3 protein is CASGQGVQPQHF. CDR3 sequence (DNA): TGTGCCAGCGGACAGGGGGTTCAGCCCCAGCATTTT.

The rearrangement uses TRBV5-1 and TRBJ2-1; D not certain. The CDR3 totals 12 residues. Looked up from germline, CDR1 is SGHRS and CDR2 is YFSETQ. Trimming removed 5 bases from V and 10 bases from J, with 13 bases in between. The CDR3 sequence: CASSNLVGEQFF. The CDR3 region has the DNA TGCGCCAGCAGTAATTTGGTGGGCGAGCAGTTCTTC. The entire variable domain, with the rest obtained from reference TRBV5-1 and TRBJ2-1, is as follows: KAGVTQTPRYLIKTRGQQVTLSCSPISGHRSVSWYQQTPGQGLQFLFEYFSETQRNKGNFPGRFSGRQFSNSRSEMNVSTLELGDSALYLCASSNLVGEQFFGPGTRLTVL.

The chain links TRBV28 to TRBJ1-1, with D unresolved. The V gene lost 0 bases and the J gene lost 1 base, with 3 bases spanning the gap. The CDR3 is made up of 13 amino acids. CDR1 is MDHEN, CDR2 SYDVKM, per germline. This chain's CDR3 is CASSLWRNTEAFF. The DNA for the CDR3 is TGTGCCAGCAGTTTATGGCGGAACACTGAAGCTTTCTTT.

The CDR3 loop reads CASSYTRLEAPQHF. CDR3 DNA: TGTGCCAGCAGTTACACTCGACTGGAGGCGCCCCAGCATTTT. V is TRBV6-6 and J is TRBJ1-5; D is uncertain. Germline V lookup: CDR1 MNHNY, CDR2 SVGAGI (reference sequence). The V and J ends lost 2 bases and 9 bases respectively, with 14 bases between them. The CDR3 is 14 amino acids.

The chain is built from TRBV9 and TRBJ2-3; 11 bases align to TRBD2. The CDR3 spans 17 residues. CDR1 and CDR2 (germline): SGDLS, YYNGEE. Trimming cost V 3 bases and J 2 bases; bases outside gene matches: 8. The CDR3 coding sequence is TGTGCCAGCAGCGCCGCTACTAGCGGGGGATTCACAGATACGCAGTATTTT. Encoded protein: CASSAATSGGFTDTQYF.

V and J are TRBV19 and TRBJ1-5; D possibly corresponds to TRBD1 (6 bases). Germline V lookup: CDR1 LNHDA, CDR2 SQIVND (reference sequence). Trimming removed 6 bases at V and 4 bases at J, with 16 bases between. This CDR3 contains 15 residues. The CDR3 DNA follows: TGTGCCAGTAGAATGGCAGGGGCCGCTAATCAGCCCCAGCATTTT. Protein: CASRMAGAANQPQHF.

V gene TRBV5-1 combines with J gene TRBJ2-7, with TRBD2 matching 11 bases. Germline V gives CDR1 SGHRS, CDR2 YFSETQ. The J segment lost 7 bases and the V segment lost 4 bases, leaving 7 bases of the junction unmatched. The CDR3 has 14 amino acids. The CDR3 nucleotides are TGCGCCAGCAGCGTAGGACTAGCGGGTGATGAGCAGTACTTC. As protein: CASSVGLAGDEQYF.

This chain uses TRBV10-3 with TRBJ2-7, with 9 bases fitting TRBD1. This CDR3 has 14 amino acids. The germline gives CDR1 ENHRY, CDR2 SYGVKD. V lost 6 bases to trimming and J lost 5 bases; unmatched junction nucleotides: 8. The CDR3 loop reads CAISKQGAKDEQYF. The CDR3 DNA reads TGTGCCATCAGCAAACAGGGGGCAAAGGACGAGCAGTACTTC.

The chain has TRBV5-1 and TRBJ1-1; no definite D call. The CDR3 loop spans 14 amino acids. CDR1 is SGHRS, CDR2 YFSETQ, per germline. V lost 0 bases, J lost 2 bases, and 8 bases lay in between. CDR3 sequence reads: CASSLATRNTEAFF. The DNA of the CDR3 is TGCGCCAGCAGCTTGGCCACCAGAAACACTGAAGCTTTCTTT.

This chain links TRBV6-5 with TRBJ1-2; maybe TRBD1 (5 bases). CDR1 MNHEY and CDR2 SVGAGI come from the germline V gene. Trimming cost V 3 bases and J 4 bases, with 12 bases left between them. The length of the CDR3 is 14 residues. The CDR3 DNA reads as TGTGCCAGCAGTTATCAGCCAGGGTTCTATGGCTACACCTTC. It is translated as CASSYQPGFYGYTF.

V is TRBV4-3 and J is TRBJ2-5, with D possibly being TRBD2 (7 bases). This CDR3 contains 19 residues. CDR1 is LGHNA and CDR2 is YSLEER in the germline V gene. Trimming took off 1 base at V and 0 bases at J, with 21 bases between the two ends. CDR3 in amino acids: CASSQAARGGEGYQETQYF. As DNA, the CDR3 is TGCGCCAGCAGCCAAGCCGCTAGGGGGGGGGAGGGGTACCAAGAGACCCAGTACTTC.

This chain connects TRBV28 to TRBJ2-7, with 11 bases lining up with TRBD2. The CDR3 is 16 amino acids. The ends lost 2 bases at V and 1 base at J; junction bases unmatched: 4. Germline V gives CDR1 MDHEN, CDR2 SYDVKM. CDR3 in amino acids: CASSLRLAGGSYEQYF. Here the CDR3 DNA reads TGTGCCAGCAGTTTACGGCTAGCGGGAGGTTCCTACGAGCAGTACTTC.

The CDR3 loop reads CASRTSGANVLTF. CDR3 coding DNA: TGTGCCAGCAGAACATCTGGGGCCAACGTCCTGACTTTC. V and J are TRBV28 and TRBJ2-6; no clear D. In germline, CDR1 is MDHEN, CDR2 SYDVKM. This CDR3 spans 13 amino acids. Trimming removed 6 bases at V and 1 base at J, with 4 bases between.

V is TRBV19 and J is TRBJ1-2, with 7 bases that match TRBD1. The germline V gene encodes CDR1 LNHDA and CDR2 SQIVND (reference sequence). There are 14 residues in the CDR3. The V gene end was trimmed by 6 bases and the J gene end by 3 bases; junction bases not matched to a gene: 7. CDR3 in amino acids: CASSAGGRDYGYTF. The CDR3 region has the DNA TGTGCCAGTAGCGCAGGGGGTAGGGACTATGGCTACACCTTC.

This chain uses TRBV19 with TRBJ1-5, with TRBD1 identical over 7 bases. In germline, CDR1 is LNHDA, CDR2 SQIVND (reference sequence). The length of the CDR3 is 14 residues. V shed 5 bases, J shed 11 bases, and the junction held 12 bases outside the gene matches. The CDR3 DNA sequence: TGTGCCAGTAGTGATACCGCCGGGACAGAGGCCCAGCATTTT. Encoded protein: CASSDTAGTEAQHF.

The chain has TRBV5-1 and TRBJ2-5; 7 bases agree with TRBD2. From germline, CDR1 is SGHRS and CDR2 YFSETQ. The CDR3 is made up of 15 amino acids. Trimming cost V 3 bases and J 2 bases; bases outside gene matches: 7. DNA for the CDR3: TGCGCCAGCAGCTCCCTGCAGGGACTACAAGAGACCCAGTACTTC. Its protein product is CASSSLQGLQETQYF.

In its sample, this clone was seen a few times. CDR3 amino acids: CASSKGLAGVGYEQYF. The DNA of the CDR3 is TGTGCCAGCAGCAAGGGACTAGCGGGAGTAGGATACGAGCAGTACTTC. This chain uses TRBV11-2 with TRBJ2-7, with 14 bases lining up with TRBD2. The germline V gene encodes CDR1 SGHAT and CDR2 FQNNGV. The CDR3 is made up of 16 amino acids. J was trimmed by 4 bases and V by 5 bases; bases with no gene match: 7.

The rearrangement links TRBV11-2 to TRBJ2-4, with 8 bases fitting TRBD2. The CDR3 loop spans 14 amino acids. V shed 3 bases, J shed 12 bases, and the junction held 10 bases outside the gene matches. The germline CDR1 and CDR2 sequences are SGHAT and FQNNGV. The CDR3 sequence is CASSFFLAGGDQYF. For the CDR3, the DNA is TGTGCCAGCAGCTTCTTTCTGGCGGGAGGTGATCAGTACTTC.

The chain links TRBV15 to TRBJ1-5; D possibly corresponds to TRBD1 (6 bases). V was shortened by 4 bases and J by 2 bases, with 9 bases between the two germline ends. CDR1 is LNHNV and CDR2 is YYDKDF in the germline V gene (reference sequence). The CDR3 is 14 residues long. CDR3 sequence: CATSNRQGNQPQHF. The CDR3, as DNA: TGTGCCACCAGCAACCGACAGGGCAATCAGCCCCAGCATTTT.